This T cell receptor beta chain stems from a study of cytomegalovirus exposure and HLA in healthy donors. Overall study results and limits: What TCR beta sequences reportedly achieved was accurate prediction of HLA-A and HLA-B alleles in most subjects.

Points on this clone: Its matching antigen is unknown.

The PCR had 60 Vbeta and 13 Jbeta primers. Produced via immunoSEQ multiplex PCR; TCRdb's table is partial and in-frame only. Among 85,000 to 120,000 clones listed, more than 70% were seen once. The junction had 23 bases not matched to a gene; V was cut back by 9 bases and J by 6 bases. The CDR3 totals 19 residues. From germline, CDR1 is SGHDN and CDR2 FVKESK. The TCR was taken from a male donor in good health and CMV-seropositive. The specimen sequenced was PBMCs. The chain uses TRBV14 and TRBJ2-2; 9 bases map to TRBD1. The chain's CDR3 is CARILTGGRKSNLAGELFF. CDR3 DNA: TGTGCCAGGATTCTAACAGGGGGCCGGAAAAGTAACTTAGCCGGGGAGCTGTTTTTT. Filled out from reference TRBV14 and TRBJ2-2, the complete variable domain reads EAGVTQFPSHSVIEKGQTVTLRCDPISGHDNLYWYRRVMGKEIKFLLHFVKESKQDESGMPNNRFLAERTGGTYSTLKVQPAELEDSGVYFCARILTGGRKSNLAGELFFGEGSRLTVL.